The entry below describes one TCR beta chain. What it binds is unknown. Germline V gene data show CDR1 as LGHDT and CDR2 as YNNKEL (reference sequence). The germline V and J ends were trimmed by 5 bases and 7 bases, with 15 bases remaining between them. The CDR3 contains 13 residues. This entry comes from a study of T cell responses to AZD1222 COVID-19 vaccine. Study results and limitations: A rise in Spike-specific TCR breadth and depth followed two AZD1222 doses.

Here immunoSEQ multiplex PCR was the method, and the copy in TCRdb shows in-frame clones only, minus some. The data hold approximately 160,000 clones, with about 90% observed a single time. This material consisted of peripheral blood, taken 28 days after the second AZD1222 dose. The sequence derives from an adult who received the AZD1222 COVID-19 vaccine. This chain connects TRBV3-1 (or the pseudogene TRBV3-2) to TRBJ2-7; possible D gene TRBD2, 5 bases. CDR3 loop: CASSAPGLGEQYF. DNA of the CDR3: TGTGCCAGCAGCGCCCCGGGGTTGGGTGAGCAGTACTTC.